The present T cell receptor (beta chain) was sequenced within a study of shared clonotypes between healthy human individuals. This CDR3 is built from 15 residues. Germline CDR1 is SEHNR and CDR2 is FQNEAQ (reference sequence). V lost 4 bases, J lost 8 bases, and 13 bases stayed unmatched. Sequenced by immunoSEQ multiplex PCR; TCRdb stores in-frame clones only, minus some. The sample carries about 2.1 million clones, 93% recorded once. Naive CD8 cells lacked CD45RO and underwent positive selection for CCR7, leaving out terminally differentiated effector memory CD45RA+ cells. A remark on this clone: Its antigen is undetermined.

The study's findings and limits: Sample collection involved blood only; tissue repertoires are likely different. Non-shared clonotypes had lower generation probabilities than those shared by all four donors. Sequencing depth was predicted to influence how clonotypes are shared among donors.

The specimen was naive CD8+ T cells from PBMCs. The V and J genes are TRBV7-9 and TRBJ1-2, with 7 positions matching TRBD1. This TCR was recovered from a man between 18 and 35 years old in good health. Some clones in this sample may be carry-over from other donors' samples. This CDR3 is CASSSPWDSLLGYTF. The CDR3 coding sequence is TGTGCCAGCAGCTCCCCATGGGACAGCCTTTTGGGCTACACCTTC.